This TCR beta chain was documented in a study of blood T cell repertoires in COVID-19 (dated by TCRdb to 2019 to 2021). Broadly, across the study: Samples covering the acute and convalescent phases of COVID-19 were provided by collaborators in the United States, Italy and Spain. The material from the prospective study consisted of cDNA or gDNA derived from T cells, B-cell-depleted T cells, or PBMCs. Subjects who had been exposed to COVID-19, were actively infected with it, or had recovered from it provided the deeply sampled blood TCRbeta repertoires that made up the dataset. The repertoires were released in a freely available public database intended as a resource for research on the immune response to SARS-CoV-2. Samples were obtained from the ongoing ImmuneRACE study (first 160 participants) and from 950 to 1,500 subjects provided by 6 global collaborators. Nearly every sample came with metadata listing a de-identified subject ID, COVID-19 status, age in years and sex. Where available, HLA class I and class II types were taken from metadata supplied by the sample provider and were not determined by assay-based typing.

The immunoSEQ Assay, a bias-controlled multiplex PCR, was used to amplify TCRbeta CDR3 regions from genomic DNA. Turning to the authors' computational methods: The number of nucleated cells in each sample was estimated from the amplification of reference gene primers within the assay. Sequence reads were collapsed and filtered to measure the absolute abundance of every unique TCRbeta CDR3 rearrangement. For each sample, productive Simpson clonality was calculated by taking the square root of Simpson's diversity index across productive rearrangements. Drawn from immuneACCESS, this table holds only the in-frame rearrangements with V and J called that TCRdb kept. Clones are partly lost; checked studies trace under half to an unresolved V gene and leave the rest unexplained. For V, J and clone size, that table is used; D and trimming come from the DNA. The sample table holds approximately 120,000 clones, of which approximately 84% were seen once. Jointly, the top ten make up approximately 7% of the sample.

Turning to this clone: The clone's antigen remains unknown. Qualities for individual bases were not recorded, and no much larger clone is one base off.

The collaborating institutions used their own protocols to collect whole blood in K2EDTA tubes. For TCRbeta analysis, collaborator samples were shipped as frozen whole blood, as isolated PBMCs, or as DNA extracted from either sample type. What the research found in general, with its limitations: The quantity of clinical and demographic metadata differed by source and by participant and was supplied without curation.

The source is a woman in her forties or fifties with acute or convalescent COVID-19. The sample was peripheral blood.

CDR3 loop: CAWIPGVFTEAFF. DNA sequence: TGTGCCTGGATCCCAGGGGTCTTCACTGAAGCTTTCTTT. The V and J segments used are TRBV30 and TRBJ1-1, and the D gene may be TRBD1, 6 bases matching. Spanning cysteine to phenylalanine, the CDR3 consists of 13 amino acids. Kept here is only the CDR3 DNA, which spans 39 bases and is read in frame from base 1. The germline V gene (reference sequence) supplies CDR1 GTSNPN and CDR2 SVGIG. The V and J ends are trimmed by 4 bases and 4 bases, leaving 13 bases between them.